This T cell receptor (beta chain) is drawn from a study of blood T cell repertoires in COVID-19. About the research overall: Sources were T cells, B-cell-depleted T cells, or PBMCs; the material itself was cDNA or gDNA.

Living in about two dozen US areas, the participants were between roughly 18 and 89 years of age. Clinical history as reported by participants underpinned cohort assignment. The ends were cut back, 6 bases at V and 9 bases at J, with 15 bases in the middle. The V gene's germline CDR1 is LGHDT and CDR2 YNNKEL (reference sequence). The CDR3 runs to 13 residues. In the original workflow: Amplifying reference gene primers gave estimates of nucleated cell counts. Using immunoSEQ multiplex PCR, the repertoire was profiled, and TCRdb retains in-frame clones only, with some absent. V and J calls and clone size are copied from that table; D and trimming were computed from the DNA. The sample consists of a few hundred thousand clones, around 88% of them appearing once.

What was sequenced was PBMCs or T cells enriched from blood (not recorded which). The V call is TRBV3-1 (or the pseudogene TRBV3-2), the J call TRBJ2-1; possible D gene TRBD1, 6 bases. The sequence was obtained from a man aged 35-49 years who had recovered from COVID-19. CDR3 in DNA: TGTGCCAGCAGGGGACATCCTGCCAGTGAGCAGTTCTTC. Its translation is CASRGHPASEQFF.